Listed below are T cell receptor beta chains from one sample, sequenced in a study of metastatic and nonmetastatic thyroid tumors. With MiXCR, TCRdb reprocessed the PCR reads. The sample lists about 6,200 clones, around 33% occurring once. Sequenced input: adjacent normal tissue. These receptors all stem from a female donor with papillary thyroid cancer or a benign thyroid nodule (not recorded which). Some clones in this sample may be carry-over from other donors' samples. Each CDR3 is given with its conserved first and last residue. The order of the fields is V gene, D gene, CDR3 length, clone size, J gene, CDR3 DNA, CDR3 protein. A D gene is named only where the DNA matches it firmly. For some rows the clone size is stated as once, few or many, or as a class when expanded; others skip it.

v_gene: TRBV4-1
d_gene: NA
len: 15
abundance: NA
j_gene: TRBJ1-4
CDR3nt: TGCGCCAGCAGCCAAGATCGGACCCCCCCGGGAAAGCTGTTTTTT
CDR3aa: CASSQDRTPPGKLFF

v_gene: TRBV27
d_gene: NA
len: 15
abundance: NA
j_gene: TRBJ1-5
CDR3nt: TGTGCCAGCAGTTTATCCCTAAATAGCAATCAGCCCCAGCATTTT
CDR3aa: CASSLSLNSNQPQHF

v_gene: TRBV7-8
d_gene: NA
len: 14
abundance: NA
j_gene: TRBJ1-1
CDR3nt: TGTGCCAGCAGCCCCGCCGGTAGACAGCATGAAGCTTTCTTT
CDR3aa: CASSPAGRQHEAFF

v_gene: TRBV11-2
d_gene: TRBD1
len: 16
abundance: NA
j_gene: TRBJ1-3
CDR3nt: TGTGCCAGCAGCTCCTCGACAGGGGCAACTGGAAACACCATATATTTT
CDR3aa: CASSSSTGATGNTIYF

v_gene: TRBV12-3/TRBV12-4
d_gene: TRBD1
len: 16
abundance: few
j_gene: TRBJ2-2
CDR3nt: TGTGCCAGCAGTTTTATCCAGGGGGAGAACACCGGGGAGCTGTTTTTT
CDR3aa: CASSFIQGENTGELFF

v_gene: TRBV20-1
d_gene: NA
len: 13
abundance: NA
j_gene: TRBJ2-1
CDR3nt: TGCAGTGCGGACCTCGGGTCGGTGGATGAGCAGTTCTTC
CDR3aa: CSADLGSVDEQFF

v_gene: TRBV7-9
d_gene: TRBD1
len: 13
abundance: NA
j_gene: TRBJ2-1
CDR3nt: TGTGCCAGCAGGGTCGGGACAGCTAATGAGCAGTTCTTC
CDR3aa: CASRVGTANEQFF

v_gene: TRBV27
d_gene: NA
len: 14
abundance: few
j_gene: TRBJ2-3
CDR3nt: TGTGCCAGCAGTTCGGAAGGGTGGCTGGAAACGCAGTATTTT
CDR3aa: CASSSEGWLETQYF

v_gene: TRBV19
d_gene: NA
len: 14
abundance: few
j_gene: TRBJ2-2
CDR3nt: TGTGCCAGTAGTCCCGGCGGAGGTCACGGGGAGCTGTTTTTT
CDR3aa: CASSPGGGHGELFF

v_gene: TRBV28
d_gene: NA
len: 14
abundance: few
j_gene: TRBJ2-7
CDR3nt: TGTGCCAGCAGCCTTAACAGGGACCACTACGAGCAGTACTTC
CDR3aa: CASSLNRDHYEQYF

v_gene: TRBV5-1
d_gene: NA
len: 16
abundance: NA
j_gene: TRBJ2-2
CDR3nt: TGCGCCAGCAGCTTTGGCCATCGTGATCTCACCGGGGAGCTGTTTTTT
CDR3aa: CASSFGHRDLTGELFF

v_gene: TRBV11-1
d_gene: NA
len: 16
abundance: NA
j_gene: TRBJ2-7
CDR3nt: TGTGCCAGCAGCCCTCCGACAGGTCAGGGTTTCTACGAGCAGTACTTC
CDR3aa: CASSPPTGQGFYEQYF

v_gene: TRBV2
d_gene: NA
len: 15
abundance: few
j_gene: TRBJ2-1
CDR3nt: TGTGCCAGCAGAATTACAGGCTTAAATTACAATGAGCAGTTCTTC
CDR3aa: CASRITGLNYNEQFF

v_gene: TRBV18
d_gene: TRBD1
len: 15
abundance: NA
j_gene: TRBJ1-6
CDR3nt: TGTGCCAGCTCCCCCGGGACAGGGATCGGATCACCCCTCCACTTT
CDR3aa: CASSPGTGIGSPLHF

v_gene: TRBV27
d_gene: TRBD2
len: 16
abundance: few
j_gene: TRBJ2-3
CDR3nt: TGTGCCAGCAGTTTCGGGACTAGCGACCGCACAGATACGCAGTATTTT
CDR3aa: CASSFGTSDRTDTQYF

v_gene: TRBV19
d_gene: TRBD1
len: 14
abundance: large
j_gene: TRBJ2-7
CDR3nt: TGTGCCAGTAGTAGATGGACAGGGGAGAGCGAGCAGTACTTC
CDR3aa: CASSRWTGESEQYF

v_gene: TRBV11-2
d_gene: TRBD2
len: 15
abundance: NA
j_gene: TRBJ2-1
CDR3nt: TGTGCCAGCAGCCCAGGACTAGCGGTGGGCAATGAGCAGTTCTTC
CDR3aa: CASSPGLAVGNEQFF